This passage covers 3 T cell receptor beta chains from one sample sequenced in a study of cytomegalovirus exposure and HLA in healthy donors (dated by TCRdb to 2015 to 2018). The method was the immunoSEQ multiplex PCR assay. For the multiplex PCR, a mixture combining 60 forward primers for TCR Vbeta segments and 13 reverse primers for TCR Jbeta segments was used. TCRdb stores this immuneACCESS table with in-frame sequences only. Part of the clones is absent; in the studies checked, under half of the shortfall reflects unresolved V genes, and no reason is known for the rest. This sample gives about 220,000 clones in total; around 80% of them show up just once. The ten top clones hold over 0.65% of the sample. Sequenced sample: PBMCs. The receptors derive from a boy aged 2 to 10 in good health and CMV-seronegative.

The chain uses TRBV7-2 and TRBJ2-3; 8 bases match TRBD2. The CDR3 has 19 amino acids. Germline CDR1 SGHTA, CDR2 FQGNSA. Losses at the gene ends were 2 bases for V and 2 bases for J; bases not matched to a gene: 15. The CDR3 protein is CASSLYFTGSGGPTDTQYF. The CDR3 DNA follows: TGTGCCAGCAGCTTATACTTCACCGGGAGCGGGGGCCCCACAGATACGCAGTATTTT.

The chain combines TRBV27 with TRBJ2-2; 7 bases are a match to TRBD1. CDR3 length: 15 amino acids. CDR1 and CDR2 from the germline V gene are MNHEY and SMNVEV (reference sequence). V shed 3 bases and J 4 bases; nucleotides not matched to a gene: 5. The CDR3 spells CASSFRDSPTGELFF. The CDR3 DNA reads as TGTGCCAGCAGTTTCCGGGACAGTCCCACCGGGGAGCTGTTTTTT.

The J gene is TRBJ2-2, the V gene TRBV9, with TRBD1 matching over 8 bases. The CDR3 contains 16 residues. The V gene's germline CDR1 is SGDLS and CDR2 YYNGEE. V was pared by 4 bases and J by 4 bases, with 9 bases of the junction left unmatched. The CDR3: CASSLSETGATGELFF. CDR3 nucleotides: TGTGCCAGCAGCCTTTCAGAGACAGGGGCCACCGGGGAGCTGTTTTTT.